This is a list of T cell receptor beta chains from one sample in a study of spatial heterogeneity in lung cancer. TCRdb re-called the 5' RACE reads with MiXCR, one entry per CDR3 protein. The sample lists 25,000 to 35,000 distinct CDR3 sequences, about 10% occurring once. The sample consisted of PBMCs, taken at follow-up. These receptors all stem from a female donor with early-stage non-small cell lung cancer. The CDR3 runs from the conserved cysteine through the conserved F or W. The D gene is left open where the match is weak. For some rows the clone size is stated as once, few or many, or as a class when expanded; others skip it.

TRBD2	TRBV5-1	many	TRBJ2-2	TGCGCCAGCAGCGGCCCTCGGGGTAGCGGGGTCACCGGGGAGCTGTTTTTT	CASSGPRGSGVTGELFF
.	TRBV27	.	TRBJ2-3	TGTGCCAGCAGTTGGGGGACTCCTAGGGAAGATACGCAGTATTTT	CASSWGTPREDTQYF
.	TRBV28	.	TRBJ2-7	TGTGCCAGCAGTATAACGGACAGCTACGAGCAGTACTTC	CASSITDSYEQYF
.	TRBV29-1	few	TRBJ2-2	TGCAGCGTTGAGGGCAGAGGGGGTTTCTACGGGGAGCTGTTTTTT	CSVEGRGGFYGELFF
TRBD1	TRBV19	few	TRBJ1-1	TGTGCCAGTATCCGGACAGGGAAGAACACTGAAGCTTTCTTT	CASIRTGKNTEAFF
.	TRBV28	few	TRBJ1-2	TGTGCCAGCAGTACGGAGGGGAGGAACTATGGCTACACCTTC	CASSTEGRNYGYTF
.	TRBV6-2/TRBV6-3	few	TRBJ1-2	TGTGCCAGCAGTTACGCAGGTTCGGCTGGCTACACCTTC	CASSYAGSAGYTF
.	TRBV20-1	once	TRBJ1-1	TGCAGTGCTAGTAGGGGTCTGAACACTGAAGCTTTCTTT	CSASRGLNTEAFF
TRBD1	TRBV7-2	many	TRBJ2-1	TGTGCCAGCAGCTTAATGACAGGGATAGACAATGAGCAGTTCTTC	CASSLMTGIDNEQFF
.	TRBV9	.	TRBJ2-3	TGTGCCAGCAGCGTAGGGATCGGGGAAGGGGCAGATACGCAGTATTTT	CASSVGIGEGADTQYF
.	TRBV5-4	.	TRBJ1-2	TGTGCCAGCAGCTTGAAGGGGTCCTATGGCTACACCTTC	CASSLKGSYGYTF
.	TRBV3-1	many	TRBJ2-7	TGTGCCAGCAGTGGACGGTTATACGAGCAGTACTTC	CASSGRLYEQYF
.	TRBV5-1	many	TRBJ2-3	TGCGCCAGCACCGCTGACGCGGGCACAGATACGCAGTATTTT	CASTADAGTDTQYF
.	TRBV7-9	.	TRBJ2-1	TGTGCCAGCAGCCGGGCGCAGGGCAATTTAAATGAGCAGTTCTTC	CASSRAQGNLNEQFF
.	TRBV28	many	TRBJ1-5	TGTGCCAGCAGTCCCCGGGGGGGATGGGTGTATAGGGATCAGCCCCAGCATTTT	CASSPRGGWVYRDQPQHF
.	TRBV7-2	.	TRBJ1-2	TGTGCCAGCAGCTTAGACCCAACAGGGACCTATGGCTACACCTTC	CASSLDPTGTYGYTF